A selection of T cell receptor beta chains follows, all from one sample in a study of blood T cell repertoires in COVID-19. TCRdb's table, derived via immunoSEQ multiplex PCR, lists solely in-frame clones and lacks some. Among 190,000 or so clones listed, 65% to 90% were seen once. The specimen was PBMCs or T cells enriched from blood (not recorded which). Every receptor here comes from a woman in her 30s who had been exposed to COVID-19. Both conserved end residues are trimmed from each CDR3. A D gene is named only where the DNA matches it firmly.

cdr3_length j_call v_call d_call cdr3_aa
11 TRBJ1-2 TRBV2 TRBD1 ASTPPGQPGYT
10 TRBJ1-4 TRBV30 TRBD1 AGDRGNEKLF
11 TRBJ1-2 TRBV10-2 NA ASSVDRSYGYT
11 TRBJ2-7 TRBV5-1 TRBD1 ASSWGQSYEQY
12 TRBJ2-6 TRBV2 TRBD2 ASSGGTGANVLT
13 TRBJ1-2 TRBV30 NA AWSGGINLNYGYT
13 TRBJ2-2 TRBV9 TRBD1 ASSGTGLGTGELF
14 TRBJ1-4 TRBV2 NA ASSVRQDWANEKLF
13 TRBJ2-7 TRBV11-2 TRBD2 ASSLVGGGTYEQY
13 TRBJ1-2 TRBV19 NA ASHQGLTGNYGYT
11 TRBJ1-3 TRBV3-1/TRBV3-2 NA ASGVDSGNTIY
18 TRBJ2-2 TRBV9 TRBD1 ASSVAKGQGSIWATGELF
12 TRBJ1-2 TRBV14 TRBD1 ASSQQQGAEGYT
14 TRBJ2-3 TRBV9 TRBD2 ASSAGLAWITDTQY
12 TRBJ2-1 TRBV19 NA ASSLRGYIDEQF
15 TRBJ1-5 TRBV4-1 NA ASSQEFRLYSNQPQH
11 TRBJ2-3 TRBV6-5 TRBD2 ASFSGGGDTQY
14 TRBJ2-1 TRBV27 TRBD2 ASSLLAGGVINEQF
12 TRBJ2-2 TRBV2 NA ASVLASGGRELF
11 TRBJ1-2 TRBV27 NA ASSHTGRDGYT
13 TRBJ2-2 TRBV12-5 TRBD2 ASGSPGLEGGELF
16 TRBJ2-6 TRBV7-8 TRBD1 ASSLGTGFGSGANVLT
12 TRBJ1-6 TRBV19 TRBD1 ASTPGQGLSPLH
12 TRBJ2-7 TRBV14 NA ASSRRGEPYEQY
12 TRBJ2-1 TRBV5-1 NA ASSSDEQGDEQF
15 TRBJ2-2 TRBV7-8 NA ASSLEGVYIYTGELF
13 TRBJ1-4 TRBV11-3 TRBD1 ASSYRGATNEKLF
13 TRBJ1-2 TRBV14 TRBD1 ASSLRGRGRLGYT
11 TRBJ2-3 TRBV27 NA ASSLPGAGTQY
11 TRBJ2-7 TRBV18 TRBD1 ASSRDRDYEQY
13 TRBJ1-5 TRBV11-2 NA ASSPGTTRNQPQH
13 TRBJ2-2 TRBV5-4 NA ASRGLKSDTGELF
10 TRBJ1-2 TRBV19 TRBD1 ASHRGLYGYT
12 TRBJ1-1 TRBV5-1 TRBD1 ASSPTGQSTEAF
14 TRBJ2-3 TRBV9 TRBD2 ASSVVGTSYTDTQY
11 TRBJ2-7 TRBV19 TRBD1 ASSRQGAYEQY
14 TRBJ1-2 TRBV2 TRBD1 ASSPPGTGPNYGYT
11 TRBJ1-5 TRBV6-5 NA ATQGGSNQPQH
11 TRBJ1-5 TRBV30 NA AWSLGISQPQH
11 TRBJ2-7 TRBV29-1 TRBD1 SVSGTGVYEQY
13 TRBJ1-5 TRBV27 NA ASSLREGHNQPQH
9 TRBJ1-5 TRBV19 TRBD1 ASGQGQPQH
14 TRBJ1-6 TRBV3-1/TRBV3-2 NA ASSQDRGVSNSPLH
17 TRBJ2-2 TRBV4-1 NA ASSQDLNRAPANTGELF
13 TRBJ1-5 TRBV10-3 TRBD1 AISEDRAHNQPQH
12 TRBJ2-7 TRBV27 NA ASSVLGAGYEQY
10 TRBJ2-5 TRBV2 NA ATRDSQETQY
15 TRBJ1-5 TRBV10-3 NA AISESIETAFNQPQH
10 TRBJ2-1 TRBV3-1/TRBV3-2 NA ASSPEGREQF
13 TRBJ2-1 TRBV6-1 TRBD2 ASSDAKRGRNEQF
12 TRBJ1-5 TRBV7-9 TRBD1 ASSSDREEQPQH
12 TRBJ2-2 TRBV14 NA AARTGKNTGELF
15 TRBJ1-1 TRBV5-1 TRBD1 ASSWASGQKLAAEAF
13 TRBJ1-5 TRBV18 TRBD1 ASSPGTGEHQPQH
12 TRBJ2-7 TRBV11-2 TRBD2 ASTQSGMAYEQY
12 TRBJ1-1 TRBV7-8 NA ASSLGQGYTEAF
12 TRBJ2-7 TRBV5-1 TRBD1 ASSSRQGAGEQY